The clone carrying this T cell receptor (beta chain) was seen a few times. Its antigen is still unknown. The data belong to a study of beta chain features in type 1 diabetes. The purity of all sorted populations exceeded 95%. Expressed TCRB transcripts got sequenced, as all isolated RNA was reverse transcribed. The repertoire was sequenced with immunoSEQ multiplex PCR; TCRdb's copy has only in-frame clones and lacks some. Of around 280,000 clones in the sample, 15% were seen once. Study-wide findings and caveats: Type 1 diabetes patients had moderately but significantly shorter TCRB CDR3s in all four CD4+ subsets.

The CDR3 covers 12 residues. V lost 5 bases and J lost 8, with 9 bases in between. Germline V lookup: CDR1 MDHEN, CDR2 SYDVKM. V usage is TRBV28 and J usage is TRBJ1-4; no firm D call. Sequencing was done on a sample of naive CD4+ T cells from blood. This TCR derives from a man aged 18 to 29 with type 1 diabetes. CDR3: CASSQPGEKLFF. The CDR3 bases are TGTGCCAGCAGTCAACCCGGGGAAAAACTGTTTTTT.